This T cell receptor beta chain came from a study of shared clonotypes between healthy human individuals. CD45RO-negative, CCR7-positively selected cells formed the naive CD8 fraction, excluding terminally differentiated effector memory CD45RA+ cells. Some clones are missing from TCRdb's copy, which holds only in-frame ones; the method was immunoSEQ multiplex PCR. Altogether over 2 million clones are present, approximately 95% being singletons, with the ten largest covering about 1.1%. The source is a man younger than 35 in good health. What was sequenced was naive CD8+ T cells sorted from blood.

The DNA for the CDR3 is TGTGCCAGTACAGGACCTGCTAACTATGGCTACACCTTC. Its protein is CASTGPANYGYTF. This chain links TRBV9 with TRBJ1-2, with D perhaps matching TRBD1 (5 bases). This CDR3 has 13 residues. Germline-derived CDR1 and CDR2 are SGDLS and YYNGEE. V lost 8 bases to trimming and J lost 0 bases, with 11 bases between them.